This TCR beta chain was identified during a study of a mutant IDH1 vaccine in newly diagnosed glioma. Study as a whole: The earlier regimen, radiotherapy, temozolomide, or both, was most often both.

This CDR3 comprises 14 residues. V lost 5 bases and J lost 0, with 10 bases in between. Per the germline V gene, CDR1 is SGHAT and CDR2 is FQNNGV. Study-wide results and limits: Immune responses induced by the vaccine were seen in roughly 93% of patients, spanning multiple MHC alleles. Among top peripheral T cell clonotypes, changes seemed unrelated to pseudoprogression.

On this clone: Its specificity is not known.

The method was immunoSEQ multiplex PCR; TCRdb's version includes in-frame clones alone and lacks a portion of them. The sample holds 30,000 to 45,000 clones, 70% to 80% seen once. Sample time point: week 5, during vaccination. The investigators gave 300 ug of mutant IDH1 20-mer peptide in each vaccine dose, together with topical imiquimod. The chain links TRBV11-2 to TRBJ1-1; D is unresolved. The sequencing used PBMCs, collected from a glioma patient whose treatment included an IDH1 peptide vaccine. This clonotype was obtained from a man between 40 and 49 years old with glioma. CDR3 residues: CASSPHTMNTEAFF. Written as DNA, the CDR3 is TGTGCCAGCAGCCCCCATACCATGAACACTGAAGCTTTCTTT.